This T cell receptor beta chain was documented in a study of T-cell reconstitution after alpha-beta-depleted transplantation in children. Construction of the TCRbeta library involved unique molecular identifiers. TCRdb fed the PCR reads into MiXCR, producing one record per CDR3 protein. In the table there are hundreds of thousands of distinct CDR3 sequences, about 10% of which are singletons. The germline CDR1 and CDR2 sequences are SGHDN and FVKESK. Between the trimmed V and J ends, which lost 4 bases and 1 base, there was a span of 13 bases. The CDR3 extends over 15 amino acids. This clonotype was counted between two and nine times.

The specimen was PBMCs from the stem cell graft donor, collected from the stem cell graft. This chain uses TRBV14 with TRBJ1-1; D is perhaps TRBD1 (6 bases). The receptor was isolated from a human donor who donated a stem cell graft to a child with acute myeloid leukemia. The CDR3 here is CASSLLGTKNTEAFF. Written as DNA, the CDR3 is TGTGCCAGCAGCCTTCTCGGGACAAAGAACACTGAAGCTTTCTTT.